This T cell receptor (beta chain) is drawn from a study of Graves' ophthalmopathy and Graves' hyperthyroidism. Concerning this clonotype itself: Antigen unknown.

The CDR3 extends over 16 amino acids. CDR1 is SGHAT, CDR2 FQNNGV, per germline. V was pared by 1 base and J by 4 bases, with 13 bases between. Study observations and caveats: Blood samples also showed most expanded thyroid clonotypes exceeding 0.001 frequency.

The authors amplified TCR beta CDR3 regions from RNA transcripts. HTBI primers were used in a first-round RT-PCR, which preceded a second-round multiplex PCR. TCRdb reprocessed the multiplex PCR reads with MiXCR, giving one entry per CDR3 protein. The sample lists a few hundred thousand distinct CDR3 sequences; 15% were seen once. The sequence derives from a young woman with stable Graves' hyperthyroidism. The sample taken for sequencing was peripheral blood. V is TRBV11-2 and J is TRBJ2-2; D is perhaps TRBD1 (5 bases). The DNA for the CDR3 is TGTGCCAGCAGCTTAGTTTCCAGGGTAATCACCGGGGAGCTGTTTTTT. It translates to CASSLVSRVITGELFF.